This TCR beta chain stems from a study of T cell responses to AZD1222 COVID-19 vaccine. In regard to this clone: Its antigen is as yet unknown.

CDR1 is ENHRY and CDR2 is SYGVKD in the germline V gene. The CDR3 sequence is 15 residues long. The ends lost 9 bases at V and 1 base at J; junction bases unmatched: 9. General study points: Repertoire samples came only from after the peak T cell response. Spike-specific TCR breadth and depth were elevated following two AZD1222 doses. Clonal diversity may have been underestimated in mostly white British donors.

Clones were read by immunoSEQ multiplex PCR, and TCRdb kept only the in-frame ones, dropping some. The sample consists of just under 90,000 clones, about 86% of them appearing once. This receptor was taken from an adult in good health. The genes are TRBV10-3 and TRBJ1-2, with TRBD1 identical over 9 bases. This material consisted of peripheral blood, taken on day 0 of MenACWY control vaccination. CDR3 DNA sequence: TGTGCCATAAGACGGACAGGGGAGGATAACTATGGCTACACCTTC. It is translated as CAIRRTGEDNYGYTF.